What follows are 15 T cell receptor beta chains derived from one specimen sequenced in a study of OX40 agonist ivuxolimab in advanced cancers. The assay was immunoSEQ multiplex PCR, and TCRdb's table has in-frame clones only and misses some. The top ten clones hold 8.4% of a sample with roughly 83,000 clones, 91% of them seen once. The sample in question was CD4+ or CD8+ T cells sorted from blood, obtained in a trial of the OX40 agonist ivuxolimab. These receptors were taken from an adult with an advanced solid tumor such as melanoma, head and neck, liver or kidney cancer.

The chain is built from TRBV27 and TRBJ1-6, with TRBD1 matching over 7 bases. The CDR3 is 15 residues long. Germline V gives CDR1 MNHEY, CDR2 SMNVEV (reference sequence). Trimming took 4 bases from V and 12 from J; bases not matched to a gene: 12. The CDR3 nucleotides read TGTGCCAGCAGTTCACCCGGGACAGACTTTGGACCCCTCCACTTT. This codes for CASSSPGTDFGPLHF.

V usage is TRBV23-1 and J usage is TRBJ1-5; unclear D gene. TRBV23-1 is assigned to the ORF class and has an uncertain function. The CDR3 sequence is 16 residues long. The V end lost 4 bases, the J end lost 7 bases, and 20 bases lay between the germline ends. CDR3 sequence (DNA): TGCGCCAGCAGTCTTACCCCTGAAATAGGTTTGCAGCCCCAGCATTTT. Protein product: CASSLTPEIGLQPQHF.

The genes are TRBV28 and TRBJ1-5; no definite D call. CDR1 is MDHEN, CDR2 SYDVKM, per germline. V lost 5 bases, J lost 6 bases, and 5 bases lay in between. CDR3 size: 11 residues. The CDR3: CASSLSQPQHF. In DNA form, the CDR3 reads TGTGCCAGCAGTCTGAGTCAGCCCCAGCATTTT. Supplemented by reference TRBV28 and TRBJ1-5, the full variable domain reads DVKVTQSSRYLVKRTGEKVFLECVQDMDHENMFWYRQDPGLGLRLIYFSYDVKMKEKGDIPEGYSVSREKKERFSLILESASTNQTSMYLCASSLSQPQHFGDGTRLSIL.

This clone has more than one count but fewer than ten. The rearrangement links TRBV9 to TRBJ1-1; no clear D. The germline V and J ends were trimmed by 0 bases and 0 bases, with 3 bases remaining between them. Germline values: CDR1 SGDLS, CDR2 YYNGEE. The CDR3 runs to 13 residues. The CDR3, as DNA: TGTGCCAGCAGCGTAGCCGTGAACACTGAAGCTTTCTTT. This sequence encodes CASSVAVNTEAFF.

CDR3 in DNA: TGTGCCAGCAGTGAAATCAAGGATGAGCAGTTCTTC. It is translated as CASSEIKDEQFF. This chain uses TRBV6-1 with TRBJ2-1; D gene unclear. CDR3 size: 12 residues. V shed 2 bases and J shed 8 bases, with 7 bases lying between them. The germline V gene has CDR1 MNHNS and CDR2 SASEGT.

The chain combines TRBV5-4 with TRBJ2-2; no reliable D call. The V gene's germline CDR1 is SGHNT and CDR2 YYREEE (reference sequence). The length of the CDR3 is 14 residues. The V end lost 0 bases, the J end lost 4 bases, and 7 bases lay between the germline ends. The CDR3 DNA follows: TGTGCCAGCAGCTTGGGTGGTCGCACCGGGGAGCTGTTTTTT. Amino acid sequence: CASSLGGRTGELFF. The full variable domain, with the rest looked up from reference TRBV5-4 and TRBJ2-2, is ETGVTQSPTHLIKTRGQQVTLRCSSQSGHNTVSWYQQALGQGPQFIFQYYREEENGRGNFPPRFSGLQFPNYSSELNVNALELDDSALYLCASSLGGRTGELFFGEGSRLTVL.

The rearrangement uses TRBV4-1 and TRBJ2-1, with a possible D match to TRBD1 (6 bases). Germline CDR1 reads MGHRA; CDR2 reads YSYEKL. The CDR3 consists of 14 residues. The V end was cut by 4 bases, the J end by 8 bases, with 15 bases between. The CDR3 loop reads CASSPSVGADEQFF. The CDR3 nucleotides are TGCGCCAGCAGCCCGAGCGTGGGGGCAGATGAGCAGTTCTTC.

This chain joins TRBV4-2 and TRBJ2-6; 7 nucleotides line up with TRBD2. Trimming took 4 bases from V and 4 from J; bases not matched to a gene: 13. CDR3 length: 18 amino acids. The germline V gene has CDR1 LGHNA and CDR2 YNFKEQ. The CDR3 coding sequence is TGTGCCAGCAGCCTCGGGGGGTCCGGGACTATGGGGGCCAACGTCCTGACTTTC. It codes for CASSLGGSGTMGANVLTF.

V gene TRBV6-5 combines with J gene TRBJ2-1, with TRBD2 matching over 11 bases. This CDR3 is built from 15 residues. The J segment lost 10 bases and the V segment lost 6 bases, leaving 11 bases of the junction unmatched. CDR1 and CDR2 from the germline V gene are MNHEY and SVGAGI. CDR3 sequence (DNA): TGTGCCAGCAGCGATGTGGGACTAGCGGTATCGGAGCAGTTCTTC. Protein sequence: CASSDVGLAVSEQFF.

The chain carries TRBV7-8 and TRBJ1-6; possibly TRBD1 for D (5 bases). Trimming pared 5 bases from V and 8 bases from J, leaving 16 bases between. Germline loops: CDR1 SGHVS, CDR2 FQNEAQ. This CDR3 has 15 residues. The CDR3 nucleotides read TGTGCCAGCAGCCCAGGGCCTAAGGACTATTCACCCCTCCACTTT. Protein sequence: CASSPGPKDYSPLHF.

The rearrangement links TRBV6-5 to TRBJ1-1, with D possibly being TRBD1 (6 bases). Germline V gives CDR1 MNHEY, CDR2 SVGAGI. The germline V and J ends were trimmed by 6 bases and 3 bases, with 17 bases remaining between them. The CDR3 runs 15 residues. The CDR3 protein is CASRVQEGGYTEAFF. The CDR3 bases are TGTGCCAGCAGAGTACAGGAAGGGGGTTACACTGAAGCTTTCTTT.

The chain combines TRBV27 with TRBJ1-6; TRBD1 is a possible D gene (6 bases). This CDR3 spans 14 amino acids. Germline CDR1 and CDR2: MNHEY and SMNVEV (reference sequence). The V end was cut by 2 bases, the J end by 7 bases, with 9 bases between. CDR3 sequence: CASSLQGSNSPLHF. DNA for the CDR3: TGTGCCAGCAGTTTACAGGGGAGCAATTCACCCCTCCACTTT.

This chain links TRBV2 with TRBJ2-7; D ambiguous. CDR3 length: 13 amino acids. V was pared by 2 bases and J by 1 base, with 6 bases between. Looked up from germline, CDR1 is SNHLY and CDR2 is FYNNEI. The CDR3 reads CASSETPSYEQYV. Here the CDR3 DNA reads TGTGCCAGCAGTGAAACTCCATCCTACGAGCAGTACGTC.

This clone has only one observation. The chain links TRBV28 to TRBJ1-1; TRBD1 might be the D (5 bases). In germline, CDR1 is MDHEN, CDR2 SYDVKM. V lost 5 bases and J lost 2, with 18 bases in between. The CDR3 is 16 amino acids. CDR3 DNA sequence: TGTGCCAGCAGTGCATCGACAGAAGTAACCAACACTGAAGCTTTCTTT. Protein product: CASSASTEVTNTEAFF.

The chain links TRBV9 to TRBJ2-1; the match to TRBD2 covers 13 bases. Germline CDR1 SGDLS, CDR2 YYNGEE. This CDR3 has 16 amino acids. V lost 3 bases, J lost 9 bases, and 9 bases stayed unmatched. The CDR3 loop reads CASSDGLAGVDGEQFF. The CDR3 DNA sequence: TGTGCCAGCAGCGACGGACTAGCGGGAGTTGATGGTGAGCAGTTCTTC. The full variable domain, its missing parts supplied by reference TRBV9 and TRBJ2-1, is DSGVTQTPKHLITATGQRVTLRCSPRSGDLSVYWYQQSLDQGLQFLIQYYNGEERAKGNILERFSAQQFPDLHSELNLSSLELGDSALYFCASSDGLAGVDGEQFFGPGTRLTVL.